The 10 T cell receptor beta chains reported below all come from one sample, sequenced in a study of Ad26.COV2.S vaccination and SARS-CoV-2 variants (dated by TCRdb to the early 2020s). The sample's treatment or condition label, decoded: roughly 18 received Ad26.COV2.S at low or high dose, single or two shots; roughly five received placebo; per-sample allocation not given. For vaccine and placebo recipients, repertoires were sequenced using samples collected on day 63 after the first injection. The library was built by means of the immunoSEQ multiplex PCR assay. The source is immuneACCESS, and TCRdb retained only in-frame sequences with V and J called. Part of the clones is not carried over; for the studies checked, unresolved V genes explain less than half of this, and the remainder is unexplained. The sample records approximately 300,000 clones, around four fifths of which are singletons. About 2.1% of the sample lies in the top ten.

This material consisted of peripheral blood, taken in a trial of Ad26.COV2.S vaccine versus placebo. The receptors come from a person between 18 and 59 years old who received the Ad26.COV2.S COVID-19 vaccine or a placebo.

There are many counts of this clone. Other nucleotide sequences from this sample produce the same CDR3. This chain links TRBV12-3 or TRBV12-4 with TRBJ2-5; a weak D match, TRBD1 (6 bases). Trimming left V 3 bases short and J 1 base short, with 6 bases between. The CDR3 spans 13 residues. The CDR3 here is CASSFRGQETQYF. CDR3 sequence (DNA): TGTGCCAGCAGTTTCAGGGGCCAAGAGACCCAGTACTTC.

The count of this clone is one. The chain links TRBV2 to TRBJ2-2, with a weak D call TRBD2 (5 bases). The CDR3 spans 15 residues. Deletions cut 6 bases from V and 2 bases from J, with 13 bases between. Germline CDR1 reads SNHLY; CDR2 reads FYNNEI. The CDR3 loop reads CASRVRRVNTGELFF. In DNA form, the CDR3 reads TGTGCCAGCAGAGTCAGGCGGGTTAACACCGGGGAGCTGTTTTTT.

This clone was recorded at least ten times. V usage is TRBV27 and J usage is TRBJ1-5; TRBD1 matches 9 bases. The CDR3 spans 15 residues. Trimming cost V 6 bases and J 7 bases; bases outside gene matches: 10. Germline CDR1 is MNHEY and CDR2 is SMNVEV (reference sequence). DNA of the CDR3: TGTGCCAGCAGCCATGGGGGACAGGGATACCAGCCCCAGCATTTT. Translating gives CASSHGGQGYQPQHF.

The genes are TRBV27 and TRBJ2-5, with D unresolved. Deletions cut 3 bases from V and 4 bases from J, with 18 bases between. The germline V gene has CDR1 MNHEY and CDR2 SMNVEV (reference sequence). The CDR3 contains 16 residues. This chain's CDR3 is CASSFQRPRKGETQYF. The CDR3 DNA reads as TGTGCCAGCAGTTTTCAGCGTCCCCGGAAAGGAGAGACCCAGTACTTC.

The CDR3 region is CASSQGGTSGVETQYF. CDR3 coding DNA: TGCGCCAGCAGCCAAGGGGGGACTAGCGGGGTCGAGACCCAGTACTTC. V gene TRBV4-1 combines with J gene TRBJ2-5; 13 bases fit TRBD2. The V gene's germline CDR1 is MGHRA and CDR2 YSYEKL. V shed 1 base and J 5 bases; nucleotides not matched to a gene: 4. CDR3 length equals 16 residues.

As DNA, the CDR3 is TGTGCCAGCAGTTTATTGGGGTCAACTAATGAAAAACTGTTTTTT. Encoded protein: CASSLLGSTNEKLFF. The rearrangement joins TRBV27 to TRBJ1-4; D ambiguous. Germline V gene sequence: CDR1 MNHEY, CDR2 SMNVEV (reference sequence). Trimming cost V 1 base and J 0 bases, with 6 bases left between them. The CDR3 contains 15 residues.

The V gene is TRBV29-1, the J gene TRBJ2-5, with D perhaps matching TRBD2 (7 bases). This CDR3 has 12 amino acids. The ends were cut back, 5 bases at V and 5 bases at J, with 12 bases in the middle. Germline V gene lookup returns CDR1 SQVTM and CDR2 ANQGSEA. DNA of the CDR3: TGCAGCGTTACCAGGGGAGGGGAGACCCAGTACTTC. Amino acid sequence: CSVTRGGETQYF.

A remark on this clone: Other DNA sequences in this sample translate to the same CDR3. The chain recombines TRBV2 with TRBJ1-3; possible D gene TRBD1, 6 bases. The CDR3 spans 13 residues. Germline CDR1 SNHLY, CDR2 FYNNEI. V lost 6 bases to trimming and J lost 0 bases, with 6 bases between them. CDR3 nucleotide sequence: TGTGCCAGCAGGGACAGCTCTGGAAACACCATATATTTT. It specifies CASRDSSGNTIYF.

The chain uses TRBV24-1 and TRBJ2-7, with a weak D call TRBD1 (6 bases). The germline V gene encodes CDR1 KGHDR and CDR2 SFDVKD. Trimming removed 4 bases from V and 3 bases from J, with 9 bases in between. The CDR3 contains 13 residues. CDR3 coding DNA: TGTGCCACCAGTGAGGCAGGGGACTACGAGCAGTACTTC. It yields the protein CATSEAGDYEQYF.

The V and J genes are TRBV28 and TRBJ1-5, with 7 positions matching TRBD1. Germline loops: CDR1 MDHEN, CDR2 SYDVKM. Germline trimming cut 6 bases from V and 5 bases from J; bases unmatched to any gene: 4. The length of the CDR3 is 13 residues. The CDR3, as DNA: TGTGCCAGCAGAGCAGGGACAGATCAGCCCCAGCATTTT. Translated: CASRAGTDQPQHF.